This T cell receptor (beta chain) was sequenced during a study of tissue T cells after allogeneic stem cell transplantation. General study results and limits: Few T cell clones were shared across patients, but motif clusters showed tissue-specific shared signatures. Within patients, tissue anatomy strongly shaped TCR repertoire composition. Alloreactivity or antigen specificity of tissue TCRs was not determined; some clones might be host cells.

Points on this clone: Its antigen is not known. Gene labels here are mouse ones. The read is 1 residue too short to cover the CDR3 end, so that end is filled in from the germline J gene.

Sequenced by immunoSEQ multiplex PCR; TCRdb stores in-frame clones only, minus some. The data contain roughly 5,000 clones, roughly 47% of them seen just once; the ten biggest clones take up roughly 3%. Regarding time point: mouse harvest day 7 after allogeneic transplant. The graft held 10^6 splenic CD5+ T cells and 10^7 T-cell-depleted bone marrow cells. Tissues came from B6→BALB/c major-mismatch GVHD mice at day 7 or 14. Germline V gene sequence: CDR1 KGHPV, CDR2 FQNQEV (reference sequence). The V gene lost 4 bases and the J gene lost 5 bases, with 10 bases spanning the gap. This CDR3 is 13 amino acids long.

The clonotype comes from a female BALB/c mouse given C57BL/6 T cells with graft-versus-host disease after an allogeneic hematopoietic cell transplant. The V and J genes are TRBV26 and TRBJ2-5; D is unclear. The sequencing sample was made of skin. CDR3 region: CASSQQGGDTQYF. CDR3 DNA, as far as it was read: TGTGCCAGCAGTCAACAAGGTGGAGACACCCAGTAC.